What follows is one T cell receptor (beta chain) and its context. The study ran its PCR with 60 Vbeta and 13 Jbeta primers. Measured with immunoSEQ multiplex PCR; TCRdb has only the in-frame clones, and not every one. Here the sample spans roughly 100,000 clones, roughly four fifths being singletons. Looked up from germline, CDR1 is MNHNS and CDR2 is SASEGT. CDR3 length: 14 residues. V was cut by 4 bases and J by 4 bases, with 14 bases left in between. The data are from a study of cytomegalovirus exposure and HLA in healthy donors. Sequencing was carried out using PBMCs. The clonotype originates from a man between 45 and 60 years old in good health and CMV-seronegative. The chain couples TRBV6-1 to TRBJ2-7; perhaps TRBD2 as D (6 bases). The CDR3 sequence: CASSVGGAVYEQYV. DNA for the CDR3: TGTGCCAGCAGTGTGGGGGGTGCCGTGTACGAGCAGTACGTC.